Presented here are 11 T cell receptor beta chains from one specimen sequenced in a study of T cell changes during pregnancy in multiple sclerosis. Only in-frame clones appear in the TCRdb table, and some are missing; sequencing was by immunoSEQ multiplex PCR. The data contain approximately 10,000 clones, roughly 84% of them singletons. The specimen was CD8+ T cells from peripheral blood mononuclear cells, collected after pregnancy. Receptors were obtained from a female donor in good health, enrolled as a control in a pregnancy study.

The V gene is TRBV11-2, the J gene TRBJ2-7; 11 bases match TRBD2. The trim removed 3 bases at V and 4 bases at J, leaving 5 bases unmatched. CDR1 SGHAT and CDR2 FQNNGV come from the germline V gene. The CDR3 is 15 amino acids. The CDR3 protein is CASSLTSGVGYEQYF. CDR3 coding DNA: TGTGCCAGCAGCTTGACTAGCGGGGTAGGGTACGAGCAGTACTTC.

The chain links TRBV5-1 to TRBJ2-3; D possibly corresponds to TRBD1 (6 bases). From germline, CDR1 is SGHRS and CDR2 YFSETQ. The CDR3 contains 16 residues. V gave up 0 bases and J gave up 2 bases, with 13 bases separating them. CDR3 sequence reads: CASSLDQGQVTDTQYF. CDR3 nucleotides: TGCGCCAGCAGCTTGGATCAGGGGCAGGTCACAGATACGCAGTATTTT.

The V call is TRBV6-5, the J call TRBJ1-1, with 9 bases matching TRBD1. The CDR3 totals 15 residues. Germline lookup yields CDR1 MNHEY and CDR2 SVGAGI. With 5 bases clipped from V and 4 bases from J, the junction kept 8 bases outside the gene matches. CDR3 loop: CASSPGQGLFTEAFF. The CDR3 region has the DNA TGTGCCAGCAGTCCGGGACAGGGACTTTTCACTGAAGCTTTCTTT.

CDR3 nucleotide sequence: TGTGCCAGCAGCTTCCGGGACTCCTACGAGCAGTACTTC. Its protein is CASSFRDSYEQYF. The J gene is TRBJ2-7, the V gene TRBV7-9, with a possible D match to TRBD2 (5 bases). The CDR3 covers 13 residues. From germline, CDR1 is SEHNR and CDR2 FQNEAQ (reference sequence). With 3 bases removed from V and 0 bases from J, the gap between germline ends came to 6 bases.

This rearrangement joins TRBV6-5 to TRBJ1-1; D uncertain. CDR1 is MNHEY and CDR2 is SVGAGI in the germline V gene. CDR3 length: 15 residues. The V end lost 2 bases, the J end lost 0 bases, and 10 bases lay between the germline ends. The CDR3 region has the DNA TGTGCCAGCAGTTACACCCGCGCCTTGAACACTGAAGCTTTCTTT. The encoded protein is CASSYTRALNTEAFF.

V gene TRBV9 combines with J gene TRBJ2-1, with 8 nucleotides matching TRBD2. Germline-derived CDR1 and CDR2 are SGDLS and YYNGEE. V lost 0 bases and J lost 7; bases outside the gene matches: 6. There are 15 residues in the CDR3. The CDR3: CASSVVSGGGNEQFF. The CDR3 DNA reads TGTGCCAGCAGCGTAGTCTCGGGAGGGGGAAATGAGCAGTTCTTC.

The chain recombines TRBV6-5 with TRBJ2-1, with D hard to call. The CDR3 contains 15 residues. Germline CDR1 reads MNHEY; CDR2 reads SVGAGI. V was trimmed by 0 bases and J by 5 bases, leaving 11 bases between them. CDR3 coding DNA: TGTGCCAGCAGTTACTCACCGACTGGAAACAATGAGCAGTTCTTC. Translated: CASSYSPTGNNEQFF.

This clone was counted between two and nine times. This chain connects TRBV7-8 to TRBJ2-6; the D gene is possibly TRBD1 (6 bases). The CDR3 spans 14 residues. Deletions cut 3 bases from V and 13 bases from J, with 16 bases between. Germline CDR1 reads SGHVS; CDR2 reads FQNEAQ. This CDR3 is CASSFGQSLTVLTF. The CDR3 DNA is TGTGCCAGCAGCTTTGGACAGTCCCTCACGGTCCTGACTTTC.

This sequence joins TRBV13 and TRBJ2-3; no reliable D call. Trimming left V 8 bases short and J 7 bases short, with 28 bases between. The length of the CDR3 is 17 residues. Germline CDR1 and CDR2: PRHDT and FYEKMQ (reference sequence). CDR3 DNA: TGTGCCAGCGTCATAAGAAATTCAGGCGTCTCAGAGAATACGCAGTATTTT. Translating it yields CASVIRNSGVSENTQYF. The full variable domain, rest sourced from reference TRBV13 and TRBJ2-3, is AAGVIQSPRHLIKEKRETATLKCYPIPRHDTVYWYQQGPGQDPQFLISFYEKMQSDKGSIPDRFSAQQFSDYHSELNMSSLELGDSALYFCASVIRNSGVSENTQYFGPGTRLTVL.

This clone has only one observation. The chain's CDR3 is CASSPNGVEWGETQYF. The CDR3, as DNA: TGTGCCAGCAGCCCCAACGGGGTTGAGTGGGGAGAGACCCAGTACTTC. The rearrangement links TRBV7-9 to TRBJ2-5, with D possibly matching TRBD2 (5 bases). The CDR3 loop spans 16 amino acids. V lost 5 bases, J lost 4 bases, and 20 bases lay in between. CDR1 and CDR2 from the germline V gene are SEHNR and FQNEAQ (reference sequence).

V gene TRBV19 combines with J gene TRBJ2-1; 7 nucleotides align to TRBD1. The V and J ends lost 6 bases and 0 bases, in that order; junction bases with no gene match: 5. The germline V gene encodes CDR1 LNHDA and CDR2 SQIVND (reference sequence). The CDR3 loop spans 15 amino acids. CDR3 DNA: TGTGCCAGTAGGTCGGACAGGAGCTCCTACAATGAGCAGTTCTTC. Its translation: CASRSDRSSYNEQFF. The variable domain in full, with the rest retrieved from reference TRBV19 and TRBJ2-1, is DGGITQSPKYLFRKEGQNVTLSCEQNLNHDAMYWYRQDPGQGLRLIYYSQIVNDFQKGDIAEGYSVSREKKESFPLTVTSAQKNPTAFYLCASRSDRSSYNEQFFGPGTRLTVL.